A selection of T cell receptor beta chains follows, all from one sample in a study of cytomegalovirus exposure and HLA in healthy donors. TCRdb's copy holds only in-frame clones and misses some; the assay was immunoSEQ multiplex PCR. The profile covers some 96,000 clones, with approximately 80% appearing a single time and around 0.76% taken by the ten largest. Sequenced material: PBMCs. These receptors were collected from a woman in her sixties or seventies in good health and CMV-seronegative. Each CDR3 is given with its conserved first and last residue. The D gene is left open where the match is weak. Size is stated for part of the rows, as once, few or many counts, or as a class when the clone is expanded.

J gene: TRBJ1-5; V gene: TRBV29-1; D gene: .; clone size: .; CDR3 DNA: TGCAGCGTTGGAGCAGGGGGCAATCAGCCCCAGCATTTT; CDR3 protein: CSVGAGGNQPQHF
J gene: TRBJ2-7; V gene: TRBV15; D gene: TRBD1; clone size: .; CDR3 DNA: TGTGCCACCAGCAGAGATAGGAAACAGGGGTACGAGCAGTACTTC; CDR3 protein: CATSRDRKQGYEQYF
J gene: TRBJ1-1; V gene: TRBV30; D gene: .; clone size: once; CDR3 DNA: TGTGCCTGGAGTAGGGGGGGTGAAGCTTTCTTT; CDR3 protein: CAWSRGGEAFF
J gene: TRBJ2-7; V gene: TRBV27; D gene: .; clone size: .; CDR3 DNA: TGTGCCAGCAGTACGGACAGAGTCTCCTACGAGCAGTACTTC; CDR3 protein: CASSTDRVSYEQYF
J gene: TRBJ2-3; V gene: TRBV7-2; D gene: .; clone size: .; CDR3 DNA: TGTGCCAGCAGCCCCTCACTGGGCGATACGCAGTATTTT; CDR3 protein: CASSPSLGDTQYF
J gene: TRBJ1-5; V gene: TRBV19; D gene: TRBD1; clone size: .; CDR3 DNA: TGTGCCAGTAATCCCGGGACAGGGTTTTTTAGCAATCAGCCCCAGCATTTT; CDR3 protein: CASNPGTGFFSNQPQHF
J gene: TRBJ2-7; V gene: TRBV7-6; D gene: TRBD2; clone size: .; CDR3 DNA: TGTGCCAGCAGCCTTAGCGGGAGAGTTGACGAGCAGTACTTC; CDR3 protein: CASSLSGRVDEQYF
J gene: TRBJ1-1; V gene: TRBV29-1; D gene: .; clone size: .; CDR3 DNA: TGCAGCGTTTCGAGGCAGGGGACAATTAACACTGAAGCTTTCTTT; CDR3 protein: CSVSRQGTINTEAFF
J gene: TRBJ1-1; V gene: TRBV5-6; D gene: TRBD1; clone size: .; CDR3 DNA: TGTGCCAGCAGCTTGGTGGACAGGGGGCCGATTCATGAAGCTTTCTTT; CDR3 protein: CASSLVDRGPIHEAFF
J gene: TRBJ2-3; V gene: TRBV7-2; D gene: TRBD2; clone size: .; CDR3 DNA: TGTGCCAGCAGACACCTAGCGGGAGCTTCCGATACGCAGTATTTT; CDR3 protein: CASRHLAGASDTQYF
J gene: TRBJ1-3; V gene: TRBV7-9; D gene: .; clone size: .; CDR3 DNA: TGTGCCAGCAGCCCAATGGACTGGACCATATATTTT; CDR3 protein: CASSPMDWTIYF
J gene: TRBJ1-5; V gene: TRBV6-5; D gene: .; clone size: .; CDR3 DNA: TGTGCCAGCAGTACCGCACACAATCAGCCCCAGCATTTT; CDR3 protein: CASSTAHNQPQHF
J gene: TRBJ1-1; V gene: TRBV7-9; D gene: TRBD1; clone size: .; CDR3 DNA: TGTGCCAGCGGACAGGGACTGAACACTGAAGCTTTCTTT; CDR3 protein: CASGQGLNTEAFF
J gene: TRBJ1-1; V gene: TRBV7-2; D gene: TRBD1; clone size: .; CDR3 DNA: TGTGCCAGCAGCACTTCGGGGACAGGATGGACTGAAGCTTTCTTT; CDR3 protein: CASSTSGTGWTEAFF
J gene: TRBJ1-5; V gene: TRBV18; D gene: TRBD1; clone size: once; CDR3 DNA: TGTGCCAGCTCACCAACAGGGGCTGGAAGCAATCAGCCCCAGCATTTT; CDR3 protein: CASSPTGAGSNQPQHF
J gene: TRBJ1-2; V gene: TRBV6-5; D gene: .; clone size: .; CDR3 DNA: TGTGCCAGCAGTTACTCAGCCAATCGGGTCTATGGCTACACCTTC; CDR3 protein: CASSYSANRVYGYTF
J gene: TRBJ2-7; V gene: TRBV6-5; D gene: TRBD2; clone size: few; CDR3 DNA: TGTGCCAGCAAGAAGGGCGGGGGGAACGAGCAGTACTTC; CDR3 protein: CASKKGGGNEQYF
J gene: TRBJ2-5; V gene: TRBV5-1; D gene: .; clone size: .; CDR3 DNA: TGCGCCAGCAGCTTAGGGGCCCAAGAGACCCAGTACTTC; CDR3 protein: CASSLGAQETQYF
J gene: TRBJ1-1; V gene: TRBV5-1; D gene: .; clone size: once; CDR3 DNA: TGCGCCAGCAGCCCCGGAGAGAACACTGAAGCTTTCTTT; CDR3 protein: CASSPGENTEAFF
J gene: TRBJ1-2; V gene: TRBV2; D gene: .; clone size: .; CDR3 DNA: TGTGCCAGCAGTGATAACGGCTATGGCTACACCTTC; CDR3 protein: CASSDNGYGYTF
J gene: TRBJ2-7; V gene: TRBV5-1; D gene: .; clone size: .; CDR3 DNA: TGCGCCAGCAGCTTGGTCCCGGGGTCCTACGAGCAGTACTTC; CDR3 protein: CASSLVPGSYEQYF
J gene: TRBJ2-2; V gene: TRBV6-5; D gene: .; clone size: .; CDR3 DNA: TGTGCCAGCAGTTACTCTTCGGCGAACACCGGGGAGCTGTTTTTT; CDR3 protein: CASSYSSANTGELFF
J gene: TRBJ1-5; V gene: TRBV28; D gene: TRBD1; clone size: .; CDR3 DNA: TGTGCCAGCAGTTTGGACAGGCCTGATGGGCCCCAGCATTTT; CDR3 protein: CASSLDRPDGPQHF
J gene: TRBJ1-2; V gene: TRBV10-3; D gene: .; clone size: .; CDR3 DNA: TGTGCCATCAGTGAGGGGGCAGGGGAAGGCTATGGCTACACCTTC; CDR3 protein: CAISEGAGEGYGYTF
J gene: TRBJ2-2; V gene: TRBV7-9; D gene: TRBD2; clone size: .; CDR3 DNA: TGTGCCAGCAGTTCAGGGACTAGCGCCAAATTT; CDR3 protein: CASSSGTSAKF
J gene: TRBJ2-3; V gene: TRBV5-1; D gene: TRBD1; clone size: .; CDR3 DNA: TGCGCCAGCAGCTTGCAACAGGGGGATACGCAGTATTTT; CDR3 protein: CASSLQQGDTQYF
J gene: TRBJ1-5; V gene: TRBV28; D gene: .; clone size: .; CDR3 DNA: TGTGCCAGCAGTTTCTCCCCGGGCGACAGTAGCAATCAGCCCCAGCATTTT; CDR3 protein: CASSFSPGDSSNQPQHF
J gene: TRBJ1-1; V gene: TRBV30; D gene: .; clone size: .; CDR3 DNA: TGTGCCTGGAGTGTAGGGGGAAACACTGAAGCTTTCTTT; CDR3 protein: CAWSVGGNTEAFF
J gene: TRBJ1-6; V gene: TRBV5-6; D gene: .; clone size: .; CDR3 DNA: TGTGCCAGCAGCGACGACATGTCGTCCTATAATTCACCCCTCCACTTT; CDR3 protein: CASSDDMSSYNSPLHF
J gene: TRBJ1-1; V gene: TRBV6-6; D gene: .; clone size: few; CDR3 DNA: TGTGCCAGCAGTGCCACTGGAGCTGAAGCTTTCTTT; CDR3 protein: CASSATGAEAFF
J gene: TRBJ1-2; V gene: TRBV6-5; D gene: TRBD1; clone size: once; CDR3 DNA: TGTGCCAGCAGTCGACAGGGGAACTATGGCTACACCTTC; CDR3 protein: CASSRQGNYGYTF
J gene: TRBJ1-5; V gene: TRBV19; D gene: .; clone size: .; CDR3 DNA: TGTGCCAGTAGTATCAAGGGAGGAGGGAATCATCAGCCCCAGCATTTT; CDR3 protein: CASSIKGGGNHQPQHF
J gene: TRBJ2-5; V gene: TRBV2; D gene: TRBD2; clone size: .; CDR3 DNA: TGTGCCAGCAGTAGACTAGCGGGGATCCAAGAGACCCAGTACTTC; CDR3 protein: CASSRLAGIQETQYF
J gene: TRBJ1-5; V gene: TRBV6-6; D gene: TRBD1; clone size: .; CDR3 DNA: TGTGCCAGCAGTTACGGGACAGGGCAAGATCAGCCCCAGCATTTT; CDR3 protein: CASSYGTGQDQPQHF
J gene: TRBJ2-1; V gene: TRBV28; D gene: TRBD1; clone size: .; CDR3 DNA: TGTGCCAGCAAACAGGGGTACTACAATGAGCAGTTCTTC; CDR3 protein: CASKQGYYNEQFF
J gene: TRBJ2-1; V gene: TRBV5-1; D gene: .; clone size: .; CDR3 DNA: TGCGCCAGCAGCTCGAGTTCTAGCGAGGTATCCTACAATGAGCAGTTCTTC; CDR3 protein: CASSSSSSEVSYNEQFF
J gene: TRBJ1-6; V gene: TRBV4-3; D gene: .; clone size: .; CDR3 DNA: TGCGCCAGCAGCCGCAAGACAGTGACCTCCTATAATTCACCCCTCCACTTT; CDR3 protein: CASSRKTVTSYNSPLHF
J gene: TRBJ2-1; V gene: TRBV10-3; D gene: TRBD2; clone size: .; CDR3 DNA: TGTGCCATCAGTGAGTCCACTAGCGGGAGGAATGAGCAGTTCTTC; CDR3 protein: CAISESTSGRNEQFF
J gene: TRBJ1-4; V gene: TRBV4-1; D gene: TRBD1; clone size: .; CDR3 DNA: TGCGCCAGCAGCCAAGTTCGACAGGGTGCTGGAAAACTGTTTTTT; CDR3 protein: CASSQVRQGAGKLFF
J gene: TRBJ2-1; V gene: TRBV5-4; D gene: TRBD2; clone size: .; CDR3 DNA: TGTGCCAGCAGCTCGACTAGCGTCCACAATGAGCAGTTCTTC; CDR3 protein: CASSSTSVHNEQFF
J gene: TRBJ2-5; V gene: TRBV19; D gene: .; clone size: .; CDR3 DNA: TGTGCCAGTAGTATGGGAAGGCGCAGGGTCGCGGAGACCCAGTACTTC; CDR3 protein: CASSMGRRRVAETQYF
J gene: TRBJ2-2; V gene: TRBV4-3; D gene: TRBD1; clone size: few; CDR3 DNA: TGCGCCAGCAGCCAAGACCCCGGGACAGGGTTAAACGGGGAGCTGTTTTTT; CDR3 protein: CASSQDPGTGLNGELFF
J gene: TRBJ2-7; V gene: TRBV6-1; D gene: .; clone size: .; CDR3 DNA: TGTGCCAGCAGTGAGCCCACTCCCTACGAGCAGTACTTC; CDR3 protein: CASSEPTPYEQYF
J gene: TRBJ1-1; V gene: TRBV18; D gene: .; clone size: .; CDR3 DNA: TGTGCCAGCTCACCACTGGGGGGCACTGAAGCTTTCTTT; CDR3 protein: CASSPLGGTEAFF
J gene: TRBJ2-7; V gene: TRBV5-4; D gene: TRBD2; clone size: .; CDR3 DNA: TGTGCCAGCAGCAACGGACTAGCCTCGGGGTACGAGCAGTACTTC; CDR3 protein: CASSNGLASGYEQYF
J gene: TRBJ2-3; V gene: TRBV4-1; D gene: TRBD2; clone size: once; CDR3 DNA: TGCGCCAGCAGCCAAGATAGCGGGGGCGCCACGCAGTATTTT; CDR3 protein: CASSQDSGGATQYF
J gene: TRBJ2-2; V gene: TRBV11-3; D gene: .; clone size: .; CDR3 DNA: TGTGCCAGCAGCCCCGCCCGGGGGGAGCTGTTTTTT; CDR3 protein: CASSPARGELFF
J gene: TRBJ2-2; V gene: TRBV7-2; D gene: .; clone size: .; CDR3 DNA: TGTGCCAGCAGCGTCGCGGACTTTTCGAACACCGGGGAGCTGTTTTTT; CDR3 protein: CASSVADFSNTGELFF
J gene: TRBJ2-5; V gene: TRBV7-2; D gene: .; clone size: .; CDR3 DNA: TGTGCCAGCAGCTTAACCTGGCGGAGGGAGACCCAGTACTTC; CDR3 protein: CASSLTWRRETQYF
J gene: TRBJ1-4; V gene: TRBV19; D gene: .; clone size: .; CDR3 DNA: TGTGCCAGTACCGGGTCCGTGGCAGGGGAGGGAGAAAAACTGTTTTTT; CDR3 protein: CASTGSVAGEGEKLFF
J gene: TRBJ2-1; V gene: TRBV5-4; D gene: .; clone size: .; CDR3 DNA: TGTGCCAGCAGCTTGGGACAGGACAATGAGCAGTTCTTC; CDR3 protein: CASSLGQDNEQFF
J gene: TRBJ2-1; V gene: TRBV9; D gene: TRBD2; clone size: .; CDR3 DNA: TGTGCCAGCAGCGTTAGCGGGGCCTCCTACAATGAGCAGTTCTTC; CDR3 protein: CASSVSGASYNEQFF
J gene: TRBJ1-3; V gene: TRBV29-1; D gene: TRBD1; clone size: .; CDR3 DNA: TGCAGCGTTACTACCACAGGGGGAGCTGGAAACACCATATATTTT; CDR3 protein: CSVTTTGGAGNTIYF
J gene: TRBJ2-5; V gene: TRBV6-6; D gene: TRBD2; clone size: .; CDR3 DNA: TGTGCCAGCGGATTAGCGGGGTCAGGAGAGACCCAGTACTTC; CDR3 protein: CASGLAGSGETQYF
J gene: TRBJ2-2; V gene: TRBV15; D gene: TRBD2; clone size: .; CDR3 DNA: TGTGCCACCAGCAGGGTTAGCGGGGGCACCGGGGAGCTGTTTTTT; CDR3 protein: CATSRVSGGTGELFF